A selection of T cell receptor beta chains follows, all from one sample in a study of identical twins. TCRdb itself ran the 5' RACE reads through MiXCR, one entry per CDR3 protein. The table lists 200,000 to 250,000 distinct CDR3 sequences, around 6.5% of them singletons. The same data also contributed to another study, on T cells expressing NK-cell markers.

The specimen was CD8+ T cells sorted from blood. These receptors all come from a woman aged 18-29 years in good health. The CDR3 runs from the conserved cysteine through the conserved F or W. The D gene is left open where the match is weak. Clone size is given for some rows only: seen once, a few or many times, or a class if the clone is expanded.

clone_size: few; j_call: TRBJ2-5; d_call: -; v_call: TRBV6-1; cdr3_aa: CASTPGGGEIGQYF; cdr3_nt: TGTGCCAGCACCCCAGGTGGAGGGGAGATAGGCCAGTACTTC
clone_size: few; j_call: TRBJ2-2; d_call: TRBD2; v_call: TRBV7-9; cdr3_aa: CASSSSGGFTGELFF; cdr3_nt: TGTGCCAGCAGCTCTAGCGGGGGATTCACCGGGGAGCTGTTTTTT
clone_size: few; j_call: TRBJ2-3; d_call: -; v_call: TRBV7-9; cdr3_aa: CASSFLAGDQYF; cdr3_nt: TGTGCCAGCAGCTTTCTGGCAGGGGATCAGTATTTT
clone_size: few; j_call: TRBJ1-6; d_call: -; v_call: TRBV7-2; cdr3_aa: CASSLPGIGSPLHF; cdr3_nt: TGTGCCAGCAGCTTGCCAGGGATAGGTTCACCCCTCCACTTT
clone_size: -; j_call: TRBJ2-2; d_call: TRBD1; v_call: TRBV15; cdr3_aa: CATYDRGNTGELFF; cdr3_nt: TGTGCCACCTACGACAGGGGAAACACCGGGGAGCTGTTTTTT
clone_size: few; j_call: TRBJ2-7; d_call: -; v_call: TRBV12-5; cdr3_aa: CASGSASYEQYF; cdr3_nt: TGTGCTAGTGGTTCCGCTTCCTACGAGCAGTACTTC
clone_size: -; j_call: TRBJ2-3; d_call: -; v_call: TRBV11-3; cdr3_aa: CASSGRGVSGDTQYF; cdr3_nt: TGTGCCAGCAGCGGGCGTGGGGTATCTGGAGATACGCAGTATTTT
clone_size: few; j_call: TRBJ2-6; d_call: -; v_call: TRBV20-1; cdr3_aa: CSATQDNAAGANVLTF; cdr3_nt: TGCAGTGCTACCCAGGACAATGCGGCAGGGGCCAACGTCCTGACTTTC
clone_size: few; j_call: TRBJ1-2; d_call: TRBD1; v_call: TRBV27; cdr3_aa: CASSSGQGRLDYGYTF; cdr3_nt: TGTGCCAGCAGTTCGGGACAGGGAAGGTTGGACTATGGCTACACCTTC
clone_size: few; j_call: TRBJ1-2; d_call: -; v_call: TRBV12-3/TRBV12-4; cdr3_aa: CASSFVLVGFGGGHGYTF; cdr3_nt: TGTGCCAGCAGTTTTGTTTTAGTTGGCTTCGGCGGGGGACATGGCTACACCTTC
clone_size: -; j_call: TRBJ2-7; d_call: -; v_call: TRBV5-6; cdr3_aa: CASNGGSYEQYF; cdr3_nt: TGTGCCAGCAATGGGGGATCCTACGAGCAGTACTTC
clone_size: many; j_call: TRBJ2-7; d_call: TRBD2; v_call: TRBV6-2/TRBV6-3; cdr3_aa: CASSWNPLAGDEQYF; cdr3_nt: TGTGCCAGCAGTTGGAATCCCCTAGCGGGAGACGAGCAGTACTTC
clone_size: many; j_call: TRBJ2-3; d_call: -; v_call: TRBV6-5; cdr3_aa: CASSYSQEGDTQYF; cdr3_nt: TGTGCCAGCAGTTACTCGCAGGAGGGGGATACGCAGTATTTT
clone_size: many; j_call: TRBJ1-2; d_call: -; v_call: TRBV12-3/TRBV12-4; cdr3_aa: CASSFSGDGYTF; cdr3_nt: TGTGCCAGCAGTTTTTCAGGCGATGGCTACACCTTC
clone_size: many; j_call: TRBJ2-7; d_call: TRBD2; v_call: TRBV3-1; cdr3_aa: CASSQAGLAGGNYEQYF; cdr3_nt: TGTGCCAGCAGCCAAGCCGGACTAGCGGGAGGAAACTACGAGCAGTACTTC
clone_size: -; j_call: TRBJ1-2; d_call: -; v_call: TRBV27; cdr3_aa: CASSSNDPRGYGYTF; cdr3_nt: TGTGCCAGCAGTTCCAACGACCCTCGGGGCTATGGCTACACCTTC
clone_size: few; j_call: TRBJ2-1; d_call: -; v_call: TRBV6-2/TRBV6-3; cdr3_aa: CASSYSGYLGEQFF; cdr3_nt: TGTGCCAGCAGTTACTCGGGGTACCTAGGAGAGCAGTTCTTC
clone_size: -; j_call: TRBJ2-1; d_call: TRBD2; v_call: TRBV3-1; cdr3_aa: CASSPLAGGPDEQFF; cdr3_nt: TGTGCCAGCAGCCCGCTAGCGGGAGGGCCAGATGAGCAGTTTTTC
clone_size: few; j_call: TRBJ2-7; d_call: TRBD1; v_call: TRBV6-1; cdr3_aa: CASSESWTGGHYEQYF; cdr3_nt: TGTGCCAGCAGTGAATCCTGGACAGGAGGCCACTACGAGCAGTACTTC
clone_size: few; j_call: TRBJ2-7; d_call: -; v_call: TRBV6-5; cdr3_aa: CASSYTGLSYEQYF; cdr3_nt: TGTGCCAGCAGTTATACAGGGCTCTCCTACGAGCAGTACTTC
clone_size: many; j_call: TRBJ1-6; d_call: -; v_call: TRBV10-3; cdr3_aa: CAISDGDLNSPLHF; cdr3_nt: TGTGCCATCAGTGACGGGGATCTAAATTCACCCCTCCACTTT
clone_size: many; j_call: TRBJ2-7; d_call: -; v_call: TRBV7-9; cdr3_aa: CASGANSYEQYF; cdr3_nt: TGTGCCAGCGGGGCAAACTCCTACGAGCAGTACTTC
clone_size: many; j_call: TRBJ2-1; d_call: TRBD2; v_call: TRBV7-8; cdr3_aa: CASSPGTSEVAWQFF; cdr3_nt: TGTGCCAGCAGCCCCGGGACTAGCGAGGTGGCTTGGCAGTTCTTC
clone_size: many; j_call: TRBJ2-7; d_call: -; v_call: TRBV14; cdr3_aa: CASSQSFSDANYEQYF; cdr3_nt: TGTGCCAGCAGCCAAAGTTTTAGCGATGCCAACTACGAGCAGTACTTC
clone_size: many; j_call: TRBJ2-2; d_call: -; v_call: TRBV12-3/TRBV12-4; cdr3_aa: CASSPTLPNTNTGELFF; cdr3_nt: TGTGCCAGCAGTCCTACTCTCCCTAATACGAACACCGGGGAGCTGTTTTTT
clone_size: few; j_call: TRBJ2-7; d_call: TRBD2; v_call: TRBV19; cdr3_aa: CASSMKGLAYEQYF; cdr3_nt: TGTGCCAGTAGTATGAAGGGACTAGCTTACGAGCAGTACTTC
clone_size: -; j_call: TRBJ1-6; d_call: -; v_call: TRBV20-1; cdr3_aa: CSGGVNSPLHF; cdr3_nt: TGCAGTGGTGGGGTTAATTCACCCCTCCACTTT
clone_size: few; j_call: TRBJ1-6; d_call: -; v_call: TRBV20-1; cdr3_aa: CSALGYNKDNSPLHF; cdr3_nt: TGCAGTGCCTTAGGATATAACAAGGATAATTCACCCCTCCACTTT
clone_size: -; j_call: TRBJ1-3; d_call: -; v_call: TRBV12-3/TRBV12-4; cdr3_aa: CASTSIENTIYF; cdr3_nt: TGTGCCAGCACCTCTATTGAAAACACCATATATTTT
clone_size: -; j_call: TRBJ1-1; d_call: -; v_call: TRBV9; cdr3_aa: CASSGLAGSEAFF; cdr3_nt: TGTGCCAGCAGCGGCCTTGCAGGGTCGGAAGCTTTCTTT
clone_size: few; j_call: TRBJ1-2; d_call: -; v_call: TRBV12-3/TRBV12-4; cdr3_aa: CASSIGGGGYYGYTF; cdr3_nt: TGTGCCAGCAGTATCGGGGGGGGAGGGTACTATGGCTACACCTTC
clone_size: few; j_call: TRBJ2-3; d_call: -; v_call: TRBV4-3; cdr3_aa: CASSQEAGFTDTQYF; cdr3_nt: TGCGCCAGCAGCCAAGAGGCCGGCTTCACAGATACGCAGTATTTT
clone_size: -; j_call: TRBJ2-1; d_call: -; v_call: TRBV9; cdr3_aa: CASSVALDGFYNEQFF; cdr3_nt: TGTGCCAGCAGCGTAGCTCTGGACGGATTCTACAATGAGCAGTTCTTC
clone_size: many; j_call: TRBJ2-7; d_call: -; v_call: TRBV2; cdr3_aa: CASRDHQEYSLEQYF; cdr3_nt: TGTGCCAGCAGAGACCACCAGGAGTATAGCTTAGAGCAGTACTTC
clone_size: many; j_call: TRBJ2-5; d_call: -; v_call: TRBV3-1; cdr3_aa: CASSQDPGHRNGWETQYF; cdr3_nt: TGTGCCAGCAGCCAAGATCCGGGACACCGAAACGGTTGGGAGACCCAGTACTTC
clone_size: many; j_call: TRBJ2-5; d_call: TRBD2; v_call: TRBV3-1; cdr3_aa: CASSHIKAGVETQYF; cdr3_nt: TGTGCCAGCAGCCATATTAAAGCGGGAGTCGAGACCCAGTACTTC
clone_size: few; j_call: TRBJ2-7; d_call: -; v_call: TRBV13; cdr3_aa: CASSFWGVSSYEQYF; cdr3_nt: TGTGCCAGCAGCTTCTGGGGGGTCAGCTCCTACGAGCAGTACTTC
clone_size: -; j_call: TRBJ1-1; d_call: -; v_call: TRBV10-2; cdr3_aa: CASRSSPGGPNTEAFF; cdr3_nt: TGCGCCAGCAGGTCCTCCCCCGGGGGTCCGAACACTGAAGCTTTCTTT
clone_size: few; j_call: TRBJ1-6; d_call: -; v_call: TRBV9; cdr3_aa: CASSVRDTSSYNSPLHF; cdr3_nt: TGTGCCAGCAGCGTACGCGACACGAGCTCCTATAATTCACCCCTCCACTTT
clone_size: -; j_call: TRBJ1-1; d_call: -; v_call: TRBV7-9; cdr3_aa: CASNPAEAFF; cdr3_nt: TGTGCCAGCAACCCGGCTGAAGCTTTCTTT
clone_size: many; j_call: TRBJ2-7; d_call: TRBD1; v_call: TRBV7-8; cdr3_aa: CASSSGTGGTYEQYF; cdr3_nt: TGTGCCAGCAGCTCCGGGACAGGGGGCACTTACGAGCAGTACTTC
clone_size: -; j_call: TRBJ2-1; d_call: -; v_call: TRBV20-1; cdr3_aa: CSATEESFVHNEQFF; cdr3_nt: TGCAGTGCTACCGAAGAAAGTTTCGTTCACAATGAGCAGTTCTTC
clone_size: -; j_call: TRBJ1-5; d_call: -; v_call: TRBV7-9; cdr3_aa: CASSFISDNQPQHF; cdr3_nt: TGTGCCAGCAGCTTTATATCAGACAATCAGCCCCAGCATTTT